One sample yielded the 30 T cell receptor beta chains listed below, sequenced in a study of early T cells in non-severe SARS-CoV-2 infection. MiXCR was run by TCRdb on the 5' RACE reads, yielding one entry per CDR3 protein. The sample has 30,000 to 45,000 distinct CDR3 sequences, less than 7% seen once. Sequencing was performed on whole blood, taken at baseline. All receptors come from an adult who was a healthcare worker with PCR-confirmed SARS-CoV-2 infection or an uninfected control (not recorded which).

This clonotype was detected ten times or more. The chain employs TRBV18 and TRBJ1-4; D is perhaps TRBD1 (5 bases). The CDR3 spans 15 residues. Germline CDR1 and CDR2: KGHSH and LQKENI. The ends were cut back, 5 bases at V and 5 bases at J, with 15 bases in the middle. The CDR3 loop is CASSVSGTENEKLFF. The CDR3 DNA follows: TGTGCCAGCTCAGTGTCCGGGACGGAAAATGAAAAACTGTTTTTT.

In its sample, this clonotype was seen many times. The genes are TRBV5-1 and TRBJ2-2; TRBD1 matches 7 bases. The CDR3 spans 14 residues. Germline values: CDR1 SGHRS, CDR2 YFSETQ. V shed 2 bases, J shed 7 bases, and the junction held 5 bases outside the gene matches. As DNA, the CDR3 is TGCGCCAGCAGCTTCGACAGGGTTAGCGGGGAGCTGTTTTTT. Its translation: CASSFDRVSGELFF.

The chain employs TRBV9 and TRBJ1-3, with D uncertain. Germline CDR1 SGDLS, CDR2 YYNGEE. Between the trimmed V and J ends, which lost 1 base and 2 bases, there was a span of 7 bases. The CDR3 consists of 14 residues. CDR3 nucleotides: TGTGCCAGCAGCGTAAACCTTCCTGGAAACACCATATATTTT. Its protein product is CASSVNLPGNTIYF.

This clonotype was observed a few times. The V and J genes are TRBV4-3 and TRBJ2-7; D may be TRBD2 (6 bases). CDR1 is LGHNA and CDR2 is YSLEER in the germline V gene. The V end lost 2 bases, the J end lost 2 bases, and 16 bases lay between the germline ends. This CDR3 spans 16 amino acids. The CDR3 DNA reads TGCGCCAGCAGCCAATCCCGACTAGGAGCGGCCTACGAGCAGTACTTC. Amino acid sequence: CASSQSRLGAAYEQYF.

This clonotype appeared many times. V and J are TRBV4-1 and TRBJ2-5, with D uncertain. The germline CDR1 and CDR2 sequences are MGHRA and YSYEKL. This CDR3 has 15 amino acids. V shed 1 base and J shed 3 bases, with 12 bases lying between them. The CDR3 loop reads CASSQGTALEETQYF. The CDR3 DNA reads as TGCGCCAGCAGCCAAGGGACGGCGTTGGAAGAGACCCAGTACTTC.

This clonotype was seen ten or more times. The CDR3 reads CASSEDLPSDTQYF. DNA for the CDR3: TGTGCCAGCAGCGAGGACCTCCCGTCTGATACGCAGTATTTT. The J gene is TRBJ2-3, the V gene TRBV7-9; no clear D. The germline CDR1 and CDR2 sequences are SEHNR and FQNEAQ (reference sequence). The CDR3 length is 14 residues. Deletions cut 5 bases from V and 6 bases from J, with 15 bases between. The entire variable domain, with the rest obtained from reference TRBV7-9 and TRBJ2-3, is as follows: DTGVSQNPRHKITKRGQNVTFRCDPISEHNRLYWYRQTLGQGPEFLTYFQNEAQLEKSRLLSDRFSAERPKGSFSTLEIQRTEQGDSAMYLCASSEDLPSDTQYFGPGTRLTVL.

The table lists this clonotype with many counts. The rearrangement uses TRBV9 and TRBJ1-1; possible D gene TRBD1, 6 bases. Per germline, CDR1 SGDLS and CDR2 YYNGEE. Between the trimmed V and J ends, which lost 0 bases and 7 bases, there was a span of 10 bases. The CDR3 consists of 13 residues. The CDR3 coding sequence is TGTGCCAGCAGCGTAGCGGGAGGGGGTGAAGCTTTCTTT. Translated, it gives CASSVAGGGEAFF.

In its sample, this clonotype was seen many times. The DNA of the CDR3 is TGTGCCAGCAGCTTTGGGATCTCCTACGAGCAGTACTTC. This encodes CASSFGISYEQYF. The V call is TRBV7-8, the J call TRBJ2-7; D remains unclear. In germline, CDR1 is SGHVS, CDR2 FQNEAQ. V lost 3 bases and J 0 bases, leaving 6 bases between the germline ends. This CDR3 is 13 amino acids long.

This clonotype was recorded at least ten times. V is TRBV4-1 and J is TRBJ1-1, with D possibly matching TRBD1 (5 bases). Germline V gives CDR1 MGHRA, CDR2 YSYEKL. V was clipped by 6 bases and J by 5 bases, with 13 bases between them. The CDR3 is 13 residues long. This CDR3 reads CASRRGESTEAFF. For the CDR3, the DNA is TGCGCCAGCAGGCGGGGGGAGAGTACTGAAGCTTTCTTT.

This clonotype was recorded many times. Written as DNA, the CDR3 is TGTGCCAGCAGCACGGGGGACCCCCACACAGATACGCAGTATTTT. Protein product: CASSTGDPHTDTQYF. The chain is built from TRBV4-2 and TRBJ2-3; the D gene is possibly TRBD2 (6 bases). With 5 bases removed from V and 2 bases from J, the gap between germline ends came to 14 bases. This CDR3 region has 15 residues. Germline CDR1 reads LGHNA; CDR2 reads YNFKEQ.

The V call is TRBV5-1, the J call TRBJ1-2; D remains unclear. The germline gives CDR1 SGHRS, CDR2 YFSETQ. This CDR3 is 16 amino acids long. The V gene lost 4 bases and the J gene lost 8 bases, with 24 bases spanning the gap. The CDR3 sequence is CASSPTLTKTSYGYTF. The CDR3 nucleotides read TGCGCCAGCAGCCCCACATTAACGAAGACTAGCTACGGCTACACCTTC.

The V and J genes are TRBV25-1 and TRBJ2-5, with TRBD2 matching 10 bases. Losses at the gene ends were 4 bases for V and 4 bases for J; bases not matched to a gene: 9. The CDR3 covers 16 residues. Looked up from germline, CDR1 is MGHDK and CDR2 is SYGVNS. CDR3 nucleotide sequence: TGTGCCAGCAGTGGGAGGACTAGCGGAAAGGGAGAGACCCAGTACTTC. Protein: CASSGRTSGKGETQYF.

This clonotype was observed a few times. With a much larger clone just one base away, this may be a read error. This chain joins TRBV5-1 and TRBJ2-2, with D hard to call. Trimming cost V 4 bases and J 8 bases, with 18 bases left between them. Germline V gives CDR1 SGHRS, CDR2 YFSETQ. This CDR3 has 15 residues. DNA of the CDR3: TGCGCCAGCAGCCAAATGACGGCACGCCGAGGGGAGCTGTTTTTT. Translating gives CASSQMTARRGELFF. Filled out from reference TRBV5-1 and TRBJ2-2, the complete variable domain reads KAGVTQTPRYLIKTRGQQVTLSCSPISGHRSVSWYQQTPGQGLQFLFEYFSETQRNKGNFPGRFSGRQFSNSRSEMNVSTLELGDSALYLCASSQMTARRGELFFGEGSRLTVL.

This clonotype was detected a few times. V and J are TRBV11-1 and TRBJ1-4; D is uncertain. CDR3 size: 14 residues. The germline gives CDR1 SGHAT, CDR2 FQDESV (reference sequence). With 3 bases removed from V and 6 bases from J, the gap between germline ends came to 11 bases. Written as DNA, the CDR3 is TGTGCCAGCAGCTTTGGACTCCGGGATGAAAAACTGTTTTTT. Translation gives CASSFGLRDEKLFF.

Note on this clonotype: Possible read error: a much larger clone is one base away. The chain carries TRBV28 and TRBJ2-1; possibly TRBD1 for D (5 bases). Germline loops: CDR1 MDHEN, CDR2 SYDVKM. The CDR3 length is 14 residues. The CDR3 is CASSLPGQYKEQFF. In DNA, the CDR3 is TGTGCCAGCAGTTTGCCAGGGCAGTACAAAGAGCAGTTCTTC.

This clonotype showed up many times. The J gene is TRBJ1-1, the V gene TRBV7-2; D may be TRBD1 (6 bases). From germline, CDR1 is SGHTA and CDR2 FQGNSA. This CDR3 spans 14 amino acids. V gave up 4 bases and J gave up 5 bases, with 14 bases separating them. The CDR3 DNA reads TGTGCCAGCAGCTCACCACAGGGTTATACTGAAGCTTTCTTT. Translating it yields CASSSPQGYTEAFF.

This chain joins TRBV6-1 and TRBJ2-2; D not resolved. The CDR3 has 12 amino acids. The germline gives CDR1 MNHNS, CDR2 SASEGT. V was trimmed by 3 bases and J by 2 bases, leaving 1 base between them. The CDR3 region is CASSDNTGELFF. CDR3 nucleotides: TGTGCCAGCAGTGATAACACCGGGGAGCTGTTTTTT.

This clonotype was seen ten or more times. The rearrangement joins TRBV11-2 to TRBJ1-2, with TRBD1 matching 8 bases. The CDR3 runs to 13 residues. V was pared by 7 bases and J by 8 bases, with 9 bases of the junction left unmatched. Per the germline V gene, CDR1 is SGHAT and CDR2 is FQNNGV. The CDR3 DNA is TGTGCCAGCAACCAAGACAGGGGTTGGGGCTACACCTTC. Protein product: CASNQDRGWGYTF.

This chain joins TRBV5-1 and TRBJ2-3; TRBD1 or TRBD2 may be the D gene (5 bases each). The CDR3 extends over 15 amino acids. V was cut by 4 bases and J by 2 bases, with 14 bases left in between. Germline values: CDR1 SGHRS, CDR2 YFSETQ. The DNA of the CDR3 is TGCGCCAGCAGCCACCCTAGGGGACCCACAGATACGCAGTATTTT. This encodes CASSHPRGPTDTQYF.

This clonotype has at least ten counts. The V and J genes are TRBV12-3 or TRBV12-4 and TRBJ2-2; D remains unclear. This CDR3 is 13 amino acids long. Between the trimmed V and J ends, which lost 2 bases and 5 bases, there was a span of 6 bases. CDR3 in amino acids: CASSLQRTGELFF. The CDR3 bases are TGTGCCAGCAGTTTACAGAGAACCGGGGAGCTGTTTTTT.

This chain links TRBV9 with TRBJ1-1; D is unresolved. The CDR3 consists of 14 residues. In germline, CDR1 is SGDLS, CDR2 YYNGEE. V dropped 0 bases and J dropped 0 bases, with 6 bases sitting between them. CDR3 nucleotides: TGTGCCAGCAGCGTAGGGGCGATGAACACTGAAGCTTTCTTT. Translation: CASSVGAMNTEAFF.

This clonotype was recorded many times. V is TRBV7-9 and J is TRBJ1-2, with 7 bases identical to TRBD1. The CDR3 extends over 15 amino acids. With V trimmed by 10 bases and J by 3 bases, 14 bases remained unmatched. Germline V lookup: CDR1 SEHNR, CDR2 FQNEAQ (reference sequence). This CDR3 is CATPSLEQGHYGYTF. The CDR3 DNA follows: TGTGCCACCCCATCCCTAGAACAGGGGCACTATGGCTACACCTTC.

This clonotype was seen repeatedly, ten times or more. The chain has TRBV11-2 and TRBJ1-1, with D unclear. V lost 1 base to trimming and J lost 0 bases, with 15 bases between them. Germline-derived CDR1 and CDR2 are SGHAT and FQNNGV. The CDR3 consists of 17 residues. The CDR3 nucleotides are TGTGCCAGCAGCTTAGTCTCCCTGGCCAATTTGAACACTGAAGCTTTCTTT. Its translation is CASSLVSLANLNTEAFF. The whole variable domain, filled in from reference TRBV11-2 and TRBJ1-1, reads EAGVAQSPRYKIIEKRQSVAFWCNPISGHATLYWYQQILGQGPKLLIQFQNNGVVDDSQLPKDRFSAERLKGVDSTLKIQPAKLEDSAVYLCASSLVSLANLNTEAFFGQGTRLTVV.

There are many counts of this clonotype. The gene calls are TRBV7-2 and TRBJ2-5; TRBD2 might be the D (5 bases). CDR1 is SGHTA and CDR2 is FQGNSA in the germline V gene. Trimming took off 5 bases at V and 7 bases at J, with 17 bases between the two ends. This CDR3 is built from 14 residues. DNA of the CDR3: TGTGCCAGCAGCAACGACGGAGGTGCAGGGACCCAGTACTTC. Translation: CASSNDGGAGTQYF.

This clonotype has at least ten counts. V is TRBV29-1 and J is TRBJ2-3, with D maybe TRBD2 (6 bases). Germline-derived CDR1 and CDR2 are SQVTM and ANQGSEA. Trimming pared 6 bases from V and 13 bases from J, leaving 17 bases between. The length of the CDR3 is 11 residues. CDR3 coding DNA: TGCAGCGTGTGGGGTGCGGGGCCGGAGTATTTT. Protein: CSVWGAGPEYF.

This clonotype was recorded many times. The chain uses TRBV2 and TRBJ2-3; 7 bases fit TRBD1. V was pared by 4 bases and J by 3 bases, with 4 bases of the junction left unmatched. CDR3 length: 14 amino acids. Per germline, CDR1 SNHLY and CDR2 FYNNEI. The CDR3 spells CASSVRTGTDTQYF. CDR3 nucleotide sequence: TGTGCCAGCAGTGTTAGGACAGGTACAGATACGCAGTATTTT.

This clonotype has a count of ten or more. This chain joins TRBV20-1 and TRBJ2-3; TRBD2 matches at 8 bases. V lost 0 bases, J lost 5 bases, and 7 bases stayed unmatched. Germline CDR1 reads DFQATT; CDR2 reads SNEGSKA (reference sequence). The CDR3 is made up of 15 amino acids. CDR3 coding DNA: TGCAGTGCTAGAGAGGGAGCGGGAGCGGTAGATACGCAGTATTTT. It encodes CSAREGAGAVDTQYF.

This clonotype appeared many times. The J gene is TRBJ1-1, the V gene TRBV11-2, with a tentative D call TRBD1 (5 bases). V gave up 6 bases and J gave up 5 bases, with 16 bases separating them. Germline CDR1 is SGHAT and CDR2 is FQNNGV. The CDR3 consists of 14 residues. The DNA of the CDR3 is TGTGCCAGCAGAGGGGTGGGGGGAAAGACTGAAGCTTTCTTT. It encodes CASRGVGGKTEAFF.

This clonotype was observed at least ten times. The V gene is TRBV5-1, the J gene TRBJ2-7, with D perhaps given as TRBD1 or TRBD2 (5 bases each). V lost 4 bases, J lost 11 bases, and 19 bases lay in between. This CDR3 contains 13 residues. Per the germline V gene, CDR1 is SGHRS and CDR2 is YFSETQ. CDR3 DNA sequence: TGCGCCAGCAGCGAAGAGGGACGGGCGAAGGAGTACTTC. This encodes CASSEEGRAKEYF.

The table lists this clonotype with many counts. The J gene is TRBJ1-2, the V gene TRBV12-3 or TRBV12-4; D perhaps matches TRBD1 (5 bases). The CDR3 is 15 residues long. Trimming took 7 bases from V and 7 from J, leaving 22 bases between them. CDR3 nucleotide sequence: TGTGCCAGCATTCCTTCGGGGGGGAGATGGTCTGGCTACACCTTC. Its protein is CASIPSGGRWSGYTF.